Included here is one T cell receptor (beta chain) sequence, with context. V lost 4 bases to trimming and J lost 4 bases, with 16 bases between them. Germline V gene data show CDR1 as MGHRA and CDR2 as YSYEKL. The length of the CDR3 is 15 residues. This sample was included in a study of blood T cell repertoires in COVID-19. Background on the study: PBMCs, B-cell-depleted T cells, or T cells provided the cDNA or gDNA that made up the material.

Original handling: Reference gene primers were amplified, and this amplification served to estimate nucleated cell counts. Assay: immunoSEQ multiplex PCR; the TCRdb copy retains only in-frame clones and omits some. The DNA gave D and trimming, while V, J and clone size come from that table. This sample carries some 170,000 clones, around 90% of them seen once, and the ten largest clones take 3% to 4%. The TCR comes from a woman aged 60-75 years who had recovered from COVID-19. The sample was peripheral blood. The gene calls are TRBV4-1 and TRBJ1-2; D possibly corresponds to TRBD1 (5 bases). This CDR3 is CASSLTRLGAYGYTF. The CDR3 nucleotides are TGCGCCAGCAGCCTGACACGTTTAGGGGCCTATGGCTACACCTTC.